This T cell receptor beta chain is from a study of blood T cells in healthy people across ages. Turning to the study itself: Template switching retrieved approximately one barcoded beta molecule for each two T cells.

This clonotype was counted many times. The CDR3 spans 14 residues. Germline values: CDR1 SQVTM, CDR2 ANQGSEA. After removal of 4 bases from V and 4 bases from J, the junction contained 8 bases not matched to a gene. Alongside a J-beta primer mix, a sample-barcoded 5' primer served in a second PCR lasting about 7 to 11 cycles. TCRdb redid the calling of the 5' RACE reads with MiXCR, one entry per CDR3 protein. The sample lists about 1.6 million distinct CDR3 sequences; about 32% were seen once. This TCR was recovered from a woman aged 25 to 39 in good health. Sequenced material: blood. The chain employs TRBV29-1 and TRBJ2-7, with TRBD1 identical over 9 bases. For the CDR3, the DNA is TGCAGCGTTGCGCGGACAGGGGAGCGTTACGAGCAGTACTTC. Its translation is CSVARTGERYEQYF.